The clone carrying this T cell receptor beta chain was recorded at least ten times. TCRdb redid the calling of the 5' RACE reads with MiXCR, one entry per CDR3 protein. This sample has under 150,000 distinct CDR3 sequences, with 10% to 11% found just once. J gave up 3 bases and V 0 bases, and 11 bases lay outside the gene matches. This CDR3 spans 16 amino acids. The germline V gene encodes CDR1 DFQATT and CDR2 SNEGSKA (reference sequence). Time point meaning: blood at routine non-recurrence follow-up after resection. This entry belongs to a study of spatial heterogeneity in lung cancer. The chain recombines TRBV20-1 with TRBJ2-7, with 7 bases that match TRBD2. Sequences were derived from PBMCs, sampled at follow-up. The clonotype comes from a female donor with early-stage non-small cell lung cancer. The CDR3 DNA follows: TGCAGTGCTAGAGATCGGGCGGGAGTACGATTCTACGAGCAGTACTTC. This gives the protein CSARDRAGVRFYEQYF.